These 21 T cell receptor beta chains share one sample of origin, sequenced in a study of blood T cells in healthy people across ages. Together with a sample-barcoded 5' primer, a J-beta primer mix was included in a second PCR lasting roughly 6 to 12 cycles. TCRdb itself ran the 5' RACE reads through MiXCR, one entry per CDR3 protein. The sample includes 730,000 or so distinct CDR3 sequences, 35% to 45% seen only once; the top ten take 20% to 25%. Material for sequencing was blood. These receptors all stem from a woman aged 55-69 years in good health.

This rearrangement joins TRBV20-1 to TRBJ2-7, with a tentative D call TRBD2 (6 bases). The V gene lost 0 bases and the J gene lost 12 bases, with 21 bases spanning the gap. CDR3 size: 14 residues. Germline V gives CDR1 DFQATT, CDR2 SNEGSKA (reference sequence). The CDR3 DNA reads TGCAGTGCTAGAGATATAAGGACTAAGGAGACCCGGTACTTC. This sequence encodes CSARDIRTKETRYF.

This clonotype was recorded many times. V usage is TRBV9 and J usage is TRBJ2-1; D gene ambiguous. The CDR3 length is 14 residues. Germline values: CDR1 SGDLS, CDR2 YYNGEE. Trimming took 3 bases from V and 6 from J, leaving 13 bases between them. The CDR3 spells CASSAQPDFNEQFF. The DNA for the CDR3 is TGTGCCAGCAGCGCGCAACCAGACTTCAATGAGCAGTTCTTC.

The rearrangement links TRBV10-2 to TRBJ2-7, with 8 bases lining up with TRBD1. Per germline, CDR1 WSHSY and CDR2 SAAADI. This CDR3 is 15 amino acids long. V shed 6 bases and J 4 bases; nucleotides not matched to a gene: 11. CDR3 protein: CASSEPGQDVYEQYF. The CDR3 DNA sequence: TGCGCCAGCAGCGAACCGGGACAGGATGTTTACGAGCAGTACTTC.

Worth noting for this clonotype: A much larger clonotype is one base distant, so this may be a read error. The genes are TRBV10-3 and TRBJ2-1, with a possible D match to TRBD2 (6 bases). The CDR3 extends over 13 amino acids. CDR1 is ENHRY, CDR2 SYGVKD, per germline. DNA for the CDR3: TGTGCCGTCAGTGGCCTCACGGGGGATGAGCAGTTCTTC. It specifies CAVSGLTGDEQFF.

This chain joins TRBV2 and TRBJ1-4; unclear D gene. Trimming cost V 2 bases and J 2 bases, with 9 bases left between them. The CDR3 is 15 residues long. Per the germline V gene, CDR1 is SNHLY and CDR2 is FYNNEI. For the CDR3, the DNA is TGTGCCAGCAGTGAAAACCAGGACACTAATGAAAAACTGTTTTTT. Translated: CASSENQDTNEKLFF.

This clonotype was recorded a few times. The rearrangement uses TRBV4-2 and TRBJ1-1; TRBD1 matches 7 bases. V trimming: 2 bases; J trimming: 0 bases; junction bases outside the gene matches: 18. This CDR3 is 20 amino acids long. Germline loops: CDR1 LGHNA, CDR2 YNFKEQ. The CDR3 nucleotides are TGTGCCAGCAGCCAACTGACAGGGTATGAAGGTTTCTCCGTGAACACTGAAGCTTTCTTT. Translated: CASSQLTGYEGFSVNTEAFF.

V usage is TRBV7-9 and J usage is TRBJ2-4; the D gene is possibly TRBD2 (5 bases). Germline V gene sequence: CDR1 SEHNR, CDR2 FQNEAQ (reference sequence). Trimming removed 1 base at V and 0 bases at J, with 22 bases between. The CDR3 loop spans 20 amino acids. CDR3 DNA: TGTGCCAGCAGCTTAGGGTCGATTGGCTCGGGATCTTTAGCCAAAAACATTCAGTACTTC. Amino acids: CASSLGSIGSGSLAKNIQYF.

This clonotype occurred a few times. The chain combines TRBV7-9 with TRBJ2-7; D ambiguous. The CDR3 spans 14 residues. V lost 1 base and J lost 3, with 10 bases in between. Looked up from germline, CDR1 is SEHNR and CDR2 is FQNEAQ (reference sequence). The chain's CDR3 is CASSLGPASYEQYF. The CDR3 bases are TGTGCCAGCAGCTTAGGCCCAGCGAGCTACGAGCAGTACTTC.

This clonotype was detected a few times. This chain uses TRBV6-5 with TRBJ1-1, with a tentative D call TRBD1 (6 bases). This CDR3 contains 14 residues. V was trimmed by 2 bases and J by 5 bases, leaving 12 bases between them. Germline V gene sequence: CDR1 MNHEY, CDR2 SVGAGI. CDR3 nucleotides: TGTGCCAGCAGTTACCGGGGGGGCAGGACTGAAGCTTTCTTT. It codes for CASSYRGGRTEAFF.

The chain recombines TRBV3-1 with TRBJ2-1; D not certain. Trimming left V 0 bases short and J 8 bases short, with 8 bases between. The CDR3 is 13 residues long. The germline gives CDR1 LGHDT, CDR2 YNNKEL (reference sequence). In DNA form, the CDR3 reads TGTGCCAGCAGCCAAGATGGCTGGGATGAGCAGTTCTTC. Its protein is CASSQDGWDEQFF.

This clonotype was found a few times. Just one base apart from a much larger clone, this may be a read error. The chain joins TRBV6-1 to TRBJ2-1, with TRBD2 identical over 10 bases. CDR3 length: 13 residues. Germline V lookup: CDR1 MNHNS, CDR2 SASEGT. V trimming: 6 bases; J trimming: 14 bases; junction bases outside the gene matches: 10. CDR3 sequence reads: CASSGEREGREFF. In DNA, the CDR3 is TGTGCCAGCAGCGGGGAGCGGGAGGGCCGCGAGTTCTTC.

The J gene is TRBJ2-1, the V gene TRBV12-3 or TRBV12-4; D may be TRBD2 (6 bases). CDR3 size: 12 residues. Trimming pared 2 bases from V and 12 bases from J, leaving 11 bases between. CDR3 in DNA: TGTGCCAGCAGTTTAAGTGACGGGGGGCAGTTCTTC. This sequence encodes CASSLSDGGQFF.

This sequence joins TRBV24-1 and TRBJ2-3, with 9 bases aligning to TRBD2. Per the germline V gene, CDR1 is KGHDR and CDR2 is SFDVKD. V was pared by 9 bases and J by 1 base, with 4 bases of the junction left unmatched. This CDR3 is built from 14 residues. CDR3 region: CATRGGGGTDTQYF. In DNA form, the CDR3 reads TGTGCCACCCGAGGCGGGGGGGGCACAGATACGCAGTATTTT.

V and J are TRBV19 and TRBJ2-1, with 9 bases lining up with TRBD1. The CDR3 length is 15 residues. CDR1 and CDR2 (germline): LNHDA, SQIVND (reference sequence). With 1 base clipped from V and 3 bases from J, the junction kept 1 base outside the gene matches. CDR3 DNA: TGTGCCAGTAGTATAGGGGGACAGGGCTACAATGAGCAGTTCTTC. Its translation is CASSIGGQGYNEQFF.

J is TRBJ2-3 and V is TRBV4-2; 10 positions match TRBD2. The CDR3 length is 16 residues. Germline CDR1 is LGHNA and CDR2 is YNFKEQ. V trimming: 2 bases; J trimming: 2 bases; junction bases outside the gene matches: 4. The CDR3: CASSQSSGRPTDTQYF. CDR3 sequence (DNA): TGTGCCAGCAGCCAATCTAGCGGGAGACCCACAGATACGCAGTATTTT.

The chain is built from TRBV5-4 and TRBJ1-6, with D maybe TRBD1 (6 bases). Germline CDR1 and CDR2: SGHNT and YYREEE (reference sequence). The CDR3 is 12 amino acids. Trimming removed 3 bases at V and 11 bases at J, with 9 bases between. CDR3 in amino acids: CASSSSGAPLHF. The CDR3 bases are TGTGCCAGCAGCTCTTCAGGGGCACCCCTCCACTTT.

This clonotype occurred many times. The genes are TRBV10-3 and TRBJ2-7; either TRBD1 or TRBD2 may fit D (5 bases each). Germline CDR1 ENHRY, CDR2 SYGVKD. V was cut by 7 bases and J by 0 bases, with 13 bases left in between. This CDR3 has 14 amino acids. The CDR3 DNA is TGTGCCATCACCCCCGGGGCGCACTCCTACGAGCAGTACTTC. This translates into CAITPGAHSYEQYF.

Details on this clonotype: This could be a read error, since a much larger clone is one nucleotide away. V gene TRBV13 combines with J gene TRBJ2-1, with 9 bases identical to TRBD2. Germline-derived CDR1 and CDR2 are PRHDT and FYEKMQ (reference sequence). Trimming took 5 bases from V and 10 from J; bases not matched to a gene: 9. This CDR3 is built from 14 residues. DNA for the CDR3: TGTGCCAGCAGCCCCGCGGGAGGGTCCTACGAGCAGTTCTTC. It specifies CASSPAGGSYEQFF.

This clonotype was detected ten times or more. The rearrangement joins TRBV29-1 to TRBJ2-3, with D possibly matching TRBD2 (6 bases). This CDR3 is built from 14 residues. Germline assignment: CDR1 SQVTM and CDR2 ANQGSEA. Trimming took 6 bases from V and 2 from J, leaving 15 bases between them. The CDR3 loop reads CSVQTRRDTDTQYF. In DNA form, the CDR3 reads TGCAGCGTCCAGACTAGGCGGGACACAGATACGCAGTATTTT.

This chain connects TRBV5-1 to TRBJ1-2; D gene unclear. With 5 bases removed from V and 0 bases from J, the gap between germline ends came to 8 bases. Germline assignment: CDR1 SGHRS and CDR2 YFSETQ. The CDR3 spans 13 residues. The CDR3 sequence: CASRAETNYGYTF. The CDR3 region has the DNA TGCGCCAGCAGGGCAGAGACTAACTATGGCTACACCTTC.

This clonotype is a singleton in its sample. The J gene is TRBJ2-3, the V gene TRBV29-1; D gene uncertain. The germline V gene has CDR1 SQVTM and CDR2 ANQGSEA. This CDR3 has 14 residues. V was trimmed by 7 bases and J by 2 bases, leaving 16 bases between them. Here the CDR3 reads CSAETDGPTDTQYF. The DNA for the CDR3 is TGCAGCGCCGAAACTGACGGTCCCACAGATACGCAGTATTTT.